A selection of T cell receptor beta chains follows, all from one sample in a study of cytomegalovirus exposure and HLA in healthy donors. TCRdb's copy holds only in-frame clones and misses some; the assay was immunoSEQ multiplex PCR. Among around 200,000 clones listed, about four fifths were seen once. Sequenced: PBMCs. These receptors came from a middle-aged man in good health and CMV-seronegative. Each CDR3 is given with its conserved first and last residue. The listing skips clone size in some rows; elsewhere it reads once, few, many or a size class.

TRBV5-1 | NA | CASSFSGSGPGELFF
TRBV7-3 | NA | CASSLRGGGSSYNEQFF
TRBV27 | once | CASSFLLAGGTNYEQYF
TRBV7-7 | NA | CASSPGGWEQFF
TRBV19 | NA | CASSRRQRLNSPLHF
TRBV7-8 | NA | CASSLEKDSKPTNEKLFF
TRBV28 | NA | CASSSGGSTDTQYF
TRBV6-4 | NA | CASSAQGTGELFF
TRBV15 | NA | CATSGAGSNSYEQYF
TRBV6-5 | few | CASSYIQGALYEQYF
TRBV18 | few | CASSPTGGSANEKLFF
TRBV25-1 | NA | CASSEAPGPPPNTGELFF
TRBV28 | NA | CASSPGGAGANVLTF
TRBV10-3 | NA | CAISLDSPYEQYF
TRBV18 | NA | CASQLTSGYNEQFF
TRBV4-2 | few | CASSRYSRSGNTIYF
TRBV5-6 | few | CASSFSGTGTQYF
TRBV6-1 | NA | CASSSQFGEQYF
TRBV4-1 | NA | CASSLSPGQVYEQYF
TRBV18 | NA | CASSPGLGVYTEAFF
TRBV30 | NA | CAVGLLGPDTQYF
TRBV4-2 | NA | CASSQFEKSRTEAFF
TRBV10-3 | NA | CAISEMGQGYEQYF
TRBV6-5 | NA | CASSYEKRNTEAFF
TRBV4-3 | NA | CASSRRPGGQDTQYF
TRBV6-5 | NA | CATERLYEQYF
TRBV5-6 | NA | CASSLWWPTRIAFF
TRBV6-6 | once | CASSLVSPEEPQHF